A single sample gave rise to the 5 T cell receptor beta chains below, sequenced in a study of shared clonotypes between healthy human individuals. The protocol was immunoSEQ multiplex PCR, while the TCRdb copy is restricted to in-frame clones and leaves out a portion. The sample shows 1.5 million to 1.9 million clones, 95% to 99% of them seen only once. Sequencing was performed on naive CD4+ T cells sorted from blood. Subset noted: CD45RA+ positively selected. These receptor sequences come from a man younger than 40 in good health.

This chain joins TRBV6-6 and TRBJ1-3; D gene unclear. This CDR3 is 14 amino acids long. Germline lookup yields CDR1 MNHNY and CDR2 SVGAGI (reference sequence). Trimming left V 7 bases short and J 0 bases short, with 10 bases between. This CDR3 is CASTVPSSGNTIYF. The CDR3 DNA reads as TGTGCCAGCACCGTGCCTAGCTCTGGAAACACCATATATTTT.

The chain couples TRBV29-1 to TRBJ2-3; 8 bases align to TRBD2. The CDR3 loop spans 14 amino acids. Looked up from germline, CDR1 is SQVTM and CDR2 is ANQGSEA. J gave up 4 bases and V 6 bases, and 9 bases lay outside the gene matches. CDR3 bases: TGCAGCGTGGCTGGGGCGGGAGGCTCAGATACGCAGTATTTT. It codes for CSVAGAGGSDTQYF.

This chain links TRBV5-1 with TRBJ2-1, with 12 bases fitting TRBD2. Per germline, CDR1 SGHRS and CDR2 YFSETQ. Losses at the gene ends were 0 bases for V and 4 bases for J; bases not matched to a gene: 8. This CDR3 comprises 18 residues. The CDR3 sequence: CASSLANLAGGKYNEQFF. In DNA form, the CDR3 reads TGCGCCAGCAGCTTGGCCAACCTAGCGGGAGGGAAATACAATGAGCAGTTCTTC.

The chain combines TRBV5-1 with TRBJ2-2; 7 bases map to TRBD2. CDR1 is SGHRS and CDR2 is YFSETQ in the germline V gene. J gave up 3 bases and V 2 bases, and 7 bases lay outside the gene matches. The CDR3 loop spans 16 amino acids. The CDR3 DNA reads TGCGCCAGCAGCTTAGTTGGCGGGAGTGACACCGGGGAGCTGTTTTTT. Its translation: CASSLVGGSDTGELFF. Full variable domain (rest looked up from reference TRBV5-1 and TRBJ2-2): KAGVTQTPRYLIKTRGQQVTLSCSPISGHRSVSWYQQTPGQGLQFLFEYFSETQRNKGNFPGRFSGRQFSNSRSEMNVSTLELGDSALYLCASSLVGGSDTGELFFGEGSRLTVL.

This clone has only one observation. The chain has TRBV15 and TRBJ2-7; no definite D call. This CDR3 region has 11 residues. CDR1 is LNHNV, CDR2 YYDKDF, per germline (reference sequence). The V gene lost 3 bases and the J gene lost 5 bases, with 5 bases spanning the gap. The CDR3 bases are TGTGCCACCAGCAGTCCCCACGAGCAGTACTTC. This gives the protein CATSSPHEQYF.